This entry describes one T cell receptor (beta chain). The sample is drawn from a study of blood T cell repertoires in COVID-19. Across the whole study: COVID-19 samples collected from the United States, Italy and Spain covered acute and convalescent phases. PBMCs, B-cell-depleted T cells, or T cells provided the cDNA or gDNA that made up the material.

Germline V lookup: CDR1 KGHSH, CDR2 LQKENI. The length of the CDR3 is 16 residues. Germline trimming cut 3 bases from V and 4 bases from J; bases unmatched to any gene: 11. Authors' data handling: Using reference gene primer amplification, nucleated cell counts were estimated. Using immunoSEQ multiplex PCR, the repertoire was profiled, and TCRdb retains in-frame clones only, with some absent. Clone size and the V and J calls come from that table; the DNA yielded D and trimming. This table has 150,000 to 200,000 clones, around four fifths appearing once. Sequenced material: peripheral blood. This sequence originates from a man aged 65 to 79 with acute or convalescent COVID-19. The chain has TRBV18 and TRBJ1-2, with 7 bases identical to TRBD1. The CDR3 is CASSPPSRGVIYGYTF. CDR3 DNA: TGTGCCAGCTCACCCCCGTCCAGGGGGGTTATCTATGGCTACACCTTC.